This entry lists 9 T cell receptor beta chains sequenced from one sample in a study of regulatory T cells in long-lasting Graves disease. TCR beta libraries were built with iRepertoire HTBI primers and Arm-PCR of CDR3 regions. TCRdb itself ran the multiplex PCR reads through MiXCR, one entry per CDR3 protein. The sample shows about 520,000 distinct CDR3 sequences, 12% of them seen only once. Time point specified: newly diagnosed GD, antithyroid drugs for less than 3 months. PBMC-extracted RNA yielded the TCR library. These data were also reused for a study on T cells in Graves' hyperthyroidism and ophthalmopathy.

Here the sequenced sample was peripheral blood mononuclear cells (PBMCs), taken at new diagnosis, from a patient treated with antithyroid drugs. These TCRs come from a woman in her 30s with Graves disease.

The rearrangement links TRBV20-1 to TRBJ1-2; D ambiguous. The CDR3 covers 12 residues. V gave up 2 bases and J gave up 7 bases, with 11 bases separating them. Germline lookup yields CDR1 DFQATT and CDR2 SNEGSKA (reference sequence). In nucleotides, the CDR3 is TGCAGTGCTAGACCCCCCGGTGGTGGCTACACCTTC. It translates to CSARPPGGGYTF.

The chain links TRBV11-3 to TRBJ2-1; TRBD2 agrees at 9 bases. V was clipped by 1 base and J by 7 bases; unmatched bases: 14. Looked up from germline, CDR1 is SGHNT and CDR2 is YENEEA. The CDR3 consists of 18 residues. CDR3 in amino acids: CASSLGLWVAGVQNEQFF. In nucleotides, the CDR3 is TGTGCCAGCAGCTTAGGGCTTTGGGTAGCGGGAGTACAGAATGAGCAGTTCTTC.

The CDR3 sequence is CASSEFGGTYGYTF. Written as DNA, the CDR3 is TGTGCCAGCAGTGAGTTCGGGGGCACCTATGGCTACACCTTC. The chain has TRBV25-1 and TRBJ1-2; D possibly corresponds to TRBD1 (6 bases). The germline V gene has CDR1 MGHDK and CDR2 SYGVNS. V lost 3 bases to trimming and J lost 4 bases, with 12 bases between them. This CDR3 region has 14 residues.

This clonotype was counted ten times or more. V usage is TRBV11-2 and J usage is TRBJ2-1; TRBD2 matches at 14 bases. With 2 bases clipped from V and 15 bases from J, the junction kept 12 bases outside the gene matches. The length of the CDR3 is 16 residues. CDR1 SGHAT and CDR2 FQNNGV come from the germline V gene. The CDR3 DNA is TGTGCCAGCAGCTTAAGACCGGGACTAGCGGGAGTATGGCTGTTCTTC. Translation: CASSLRPGLAGVWLFF.

This clonotype came up many times. The rearrangement links TRBV30 to TRBJ1-2; maybe TRBD1 (5 bases). V was clipped by 4 bases and J by 5 bases, with 11 bases between them. Germline loops: CDR1 GTSNPN, CDR2 SVGIG (reference sequence). The CDR3 loop spans 12 amino acids. Here the CDR3 reads CAWTGNGYGYTF. The CDR3 DNA reads TGTGCCTGGACAGGGAATGGGTATGGCTACACCTTC. The variable domain in full, completed from reference TRBV30 and TRBJ1-2, reads SQTIHQWPATLVQPVGSPLSLECTVEGTSNPNLYWYRQAAGRGLQLLFYSVGIGQISSEVPQNLSASRPQDRQFILSSKKLLLSDSGFYLCAWTGNGYGYTFGSGTRLTVV.

This clonotype showed up many times. The chain recombines TRBV12-3 or TRBV12-4 with TRBJ1-1; 9 bases agree with TRBD1. V was pared by 5 bases and J by 6 bases, with 10 bases of the junction left unmatched. The CDR3 contains 15 residues. The CDR3 protein is CASSGDRAPTAEAFF. CDR3 in DNA: TGTGCCAGCAGTGGGGACAGGGCGCCGACTGCTGAAGCTTTCTTT.

The chain couples TRBV12-3 or TRBV12-4 to TRBJ2-4; D unclear. V dropped 5 bases and J dropped 0 bases, with 11 bases sitting between them. The CDR3 has 15 residues. In DNA form, the CDR3 reads TGTGCCAGCAGTGGGTCGGAACTAGCCAAAAACATTCAGTACTTC. Translation gives CASSGSELAKNIQYF.

The chain combines TRBV12-3 or TRBV12-4 with TRBJ2-5; D uncertain. The DNA end is more similar to TRBJ2-1, so the J call may be wrong. The CDR3 totals 18 residues. CDR3 coding DNA: TGTGCCAGCAGGCGCCGGGCCAACAAAAAAAAGGTAGACAATGAGCAGTTCTTC. Its translation: CASRRRANKKKVDNEQFF.

This clonotype came up many times. The V call is TRBV2, the J call TRBJ1-1; the match to TRBD1 covers 7 bases. The CDR3 contains 13 residues. Germline V gene sequence: CDR1 SNHLY, CDR2 FYNNEI. The J segment lost 0 bases and the V segment lost 6 bases, leaving 1 base of the junction unmatched. The CDR3 reads CASRTGLNTEAFF. In nucleotides, the CDR3 is TGTGCCAGCAGGACAGGGCTGAACACTGAAGCTTTCTTT.